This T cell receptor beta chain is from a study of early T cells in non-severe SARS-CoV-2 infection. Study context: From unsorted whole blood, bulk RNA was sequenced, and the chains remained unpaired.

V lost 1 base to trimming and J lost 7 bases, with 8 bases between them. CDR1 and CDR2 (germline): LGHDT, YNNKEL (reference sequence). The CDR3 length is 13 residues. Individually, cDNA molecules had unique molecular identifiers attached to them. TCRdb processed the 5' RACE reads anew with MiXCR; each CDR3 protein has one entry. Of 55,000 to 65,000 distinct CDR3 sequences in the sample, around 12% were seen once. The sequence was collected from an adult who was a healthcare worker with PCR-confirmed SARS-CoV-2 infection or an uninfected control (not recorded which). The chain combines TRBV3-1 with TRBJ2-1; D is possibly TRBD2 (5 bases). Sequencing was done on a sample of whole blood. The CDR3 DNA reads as TGTGCCAGCAGCCAAGGGAGGATGAATGAGCAGTTCTTC. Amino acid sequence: CASSQGRMNEQFF.